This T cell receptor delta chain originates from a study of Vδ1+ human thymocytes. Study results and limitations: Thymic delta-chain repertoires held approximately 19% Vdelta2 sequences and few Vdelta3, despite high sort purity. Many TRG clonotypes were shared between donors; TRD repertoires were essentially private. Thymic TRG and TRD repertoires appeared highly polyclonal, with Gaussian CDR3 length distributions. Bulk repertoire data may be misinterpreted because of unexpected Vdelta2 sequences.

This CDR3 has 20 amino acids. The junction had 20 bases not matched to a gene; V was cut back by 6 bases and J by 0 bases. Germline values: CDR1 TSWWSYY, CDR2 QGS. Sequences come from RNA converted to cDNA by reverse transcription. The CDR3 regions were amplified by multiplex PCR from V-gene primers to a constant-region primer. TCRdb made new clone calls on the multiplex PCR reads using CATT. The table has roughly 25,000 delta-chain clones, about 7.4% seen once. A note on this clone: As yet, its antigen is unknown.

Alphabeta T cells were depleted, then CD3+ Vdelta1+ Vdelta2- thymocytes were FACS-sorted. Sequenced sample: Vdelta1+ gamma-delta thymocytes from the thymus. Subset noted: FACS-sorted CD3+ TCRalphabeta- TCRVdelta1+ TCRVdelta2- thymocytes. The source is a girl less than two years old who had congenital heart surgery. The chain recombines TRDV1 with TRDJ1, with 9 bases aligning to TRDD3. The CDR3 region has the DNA TGTGCTCTTGGAGCTTCCCCGGCTAACTGGGGGACCCCGTACACCGATAAACTCATCTTT. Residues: CALGASPANWGTPYTDKLIF.